This is a list of T cell receptor beta chains from one sample in a study of radiotherapy plus CTLA-4 blockade in lung cancer. TCRdb's copy holds only in-frame clones and misses some; the assay was immunoSEQ multiplex PCR. The sample includes roughly 48,000 clones, around 69% of them seen just once. The specimen comprised peripheral blood, sampled from a patient treated with radiotherapy plus ipilimumab. Receptor source: a human donor with non-small cell lung cancer who had stable disease on radiotherapy plus ipilimumab. Both conserved end residues are trimmed from each CDR3. The order of the fields is J gene, V gene, CDR3 length, D gene, CDR3 protein. A D gene is named only where the DNA matches it firmly.

J gene: TRBJ1-5; V gene: TRBV2; CDR3 length: 13; D gene: NA; CDR3 protein: ASSDGAGSNQPQH
J gene: TRBJ1-1; V gene: TRBV27; CDR3 length: 13; D gene: NA; CDR3 protein: ASSLRVQAGTEAF
J gene: TRBJ2-7; V gene: TRBV6-1; CDR3 length: 11; D gene: NA; CDR3 protein: ASSTAGTYEQY
J gene: TRBJ1-1; V gene: TRBV18; CDR3 length: 12; D gene: NA; CDR3 protein: ASSPRAVNTEAF
J gene: TRBJ1-3; V gene: TRBV4-2; CDR3 length: 16; D gene: NA; CDR3 protein: ASSQDTGVRTVGNTIY
J gene: TRBJ2-3; V gene: TRBV4-2; CDR3 length: 15; D gene: TRBD2; CDR3 protein: ASSQVGRGGASDTQY
J gene: TRBJ1-5; V gene: TRBV7-9; CDR3 length: 12; D gene: NA; CDR3 protein: ASSLAEGWQPQH
J gene: TRBJ1-2; V gene: TRBV5-5; CDR3 length: 11; D gene: TRBD1; CDR3 protein: ASSSTGGRGYT
J gene: TRBJ2-2; V gene: TRBV11-1; CDR3 length: 12; D gene: TRBD1; CDR3 protein: ASSFNRGSGELF
J gene: TRBJ2-5; V gene: TRBV6-6; CDR3 length: 13; D gene: TRBD2; CDR3 protein: ASSTASGGRETQY
J gene: TRBJ2-4; V gene: TRBV9; CDR3 length: 15; D gene: NA; CDR3 protein: ASSVSSSIGAKNIQY
J gene: TRBJ1-6; V gene: TRBV5-1; CDR3 length: 12; D gene: NA; CDR3 protein: ASSVGTEGSPLH
J gene: TRBJ2-1; V gene: TRBV11-2; CDR3 length: 12; D gene: NA; CDR3 protein: ASSLESSRNEQF
J gene: TRBJ1-1; V gene: TRBV7-9; CDR3 length: 13; D gene: NA; CDR3 protein: ASSAQGSMNTEAF
J gene: TRBJ2-3; V gene: TRBV5-1; CDR3 length: 9; D gene: NA; CDR3 protein: ASRSTDTQY
J gene: TRBJ1-2; V gene: TRBV6-1; CDR3 length: 12; D gene: TRBD1; CDR3 protein: ASTLLDRGLGYT
J gene: TRBJ2-1; V gene: TRBV19; CDR3 length: 12; D gene: NA; CDR3 protein: ASILTGPGNEQF
J gene: TRBJ2-7; V gene: TRBV19; CDR3 length: 12; D gene: TRBD1; CDR3 protein: ASNPGQGIYEQY
J gene: TRBJ1-1; V gene: TRBV7-9; CDR3 length: 11; D gene: NA; CDR3 protein: ASTLRGDTEAF
J gene: TRBJ1-3; V gene: TRBV5-8; CDR3 length: 14; D gene: NA; CDR3 protein: ASSLGQGAHKNTIY
J gene: TRBJ2-2; V gene: TRBV18; CDR3 length: 13; D gene: NA; CDR3 protein: ASSRLTVNTGELF
J gene: TRBJ1-6; V gene: TRBV4-1; CDR3 length: 12; D gene: NA; CDR3 protein: ASSQDGYNSPLH
J gene: TRBJ1-6; V gene: TRBV2; CDR3 length: 12; D gene: TRBD1; CDR3 protein: ASRPGQGNSPLH
J gene: TRBJ2-2; V gene: TRBV29-1; CDR3 length: 14; D gene: NA; CDR3 protein: SVGGRGRTSTGELF
J gene: TRBJ1-4; V gene: TRBV2; CDR3 length: 9; D gene: NA; CDR3 protein: ASSERGKLF
J gene: TRBJ1-1; V gene: TRBV9; CDR3 length: 15; D gene: NA; CDR3 protein: ASSVASGWARGTEAF
J gene: TRBJ1-1; V gene: TRBV6-5; CDR3 length: 11; D gene: NA; CDR3 protein: ASSYSGVTEAF